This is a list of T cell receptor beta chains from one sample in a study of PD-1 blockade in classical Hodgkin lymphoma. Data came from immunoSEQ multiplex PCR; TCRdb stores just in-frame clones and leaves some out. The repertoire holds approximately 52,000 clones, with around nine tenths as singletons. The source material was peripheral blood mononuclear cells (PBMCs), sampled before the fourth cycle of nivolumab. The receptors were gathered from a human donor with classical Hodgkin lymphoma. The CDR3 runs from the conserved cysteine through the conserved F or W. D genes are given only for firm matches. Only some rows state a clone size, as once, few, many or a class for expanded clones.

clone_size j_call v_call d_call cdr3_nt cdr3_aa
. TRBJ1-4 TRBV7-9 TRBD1 TGTGCCAGCAGCTTAGTTACAGGGGCCGAAAAACTGTTTTTT CASSLVTGAEKLFF
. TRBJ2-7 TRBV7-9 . TGTGCCAGCAGCCCCCCAGGCCCCCACGAGCAGTACTTC CASSPPGPHEQYF
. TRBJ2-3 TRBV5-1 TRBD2 TGCGCCAGCAAAAGCGGGGTTAGCACAGATACGCAGTATTTT CASKSGVSTDTQYF
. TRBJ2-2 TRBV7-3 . TGTGCCAGCAGCCGGCCGGGAACCGAGGAGCTGTTTTTT CASSRPGTEELFF
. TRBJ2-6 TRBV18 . TGTGCCAGCTCACCAACAGGGCCATTCTCTGGGGCCAACGTCCTGACTTTC CASSPTGPFSGANVLTF
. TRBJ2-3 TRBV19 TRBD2 TGTGCCAGTAGTCCAACGGGACTAGCGGCCGAGAGGGGCACAGATACGCAGTATTTT CASSPTGLAAERGTDTQYF
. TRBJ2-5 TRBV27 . TGTGCCAGCAGTGAGGACGGGACAAGAGAGACCCAGTACTTC CASSEDGTRETQYF
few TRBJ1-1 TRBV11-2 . TGTGCCAGCCGCAACAGTGGGACCACTGAAGCTTTCTTT CASRNSGTTEAFF
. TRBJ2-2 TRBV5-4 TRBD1 TGTGCCAGCAGCTCCCGACAGGGGACGTCCACCGGGGAGCTGTTTTTT CASSSRQGTSTGELFF
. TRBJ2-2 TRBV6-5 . TGTGCCAGCAGCCCAGGGGCCGGGGAGCTGTTTTTT CASSPGAGELFF
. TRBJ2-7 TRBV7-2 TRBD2 TGTGCCAGCAGCTTAGGTCCCAAGAAAGTAGCGGGAGAACACGAGCAGTACTTC CASSLGPKKVAGEHEQYF
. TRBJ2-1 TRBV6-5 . TGTGCCAGCAGTTATCTAGTCCACAATGAGCAGTTCTTC CASSYLVHNEQFF
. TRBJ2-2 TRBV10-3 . TGTGCCATCAGTGAGTACTTCAGGGTGAAAACCGGGGAGCTGTTTTTT CAISEYFRVKTGELFF
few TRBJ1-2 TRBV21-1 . TGTGCCAGCAGCAAACTAGACTATGGCTACACCTTC CASSKLDYGYTF
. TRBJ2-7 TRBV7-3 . TGTGCCAGCAGCTTAAACGGGAGCCCTGCCTACGAGCAGTACTTC CASSLNGSPAYEQYF
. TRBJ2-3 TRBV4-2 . TGTGCCAGCAGCCAAGGTGACACTACAGATACGCAGTATTTT CASSQGDTTDTQYF
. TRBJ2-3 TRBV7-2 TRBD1 TGTGCCAGCAGCAGAAGGACAGGGCGGGGTACAGATACGCAGTATTTT CASSRRTGRGTDTQYF
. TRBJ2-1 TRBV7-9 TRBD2 TGTGCCAGCAGCTTACCTAGCGGATGGGGAAACAATGAGCAGTTCTTC CASSLPSGWGNNEQFF
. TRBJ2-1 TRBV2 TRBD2 TGTGCCAGCAGTGTTACTAGCGGGATTGGAAACGATGAGCAGTTCTTC CASSVTSGIGNDEQFF
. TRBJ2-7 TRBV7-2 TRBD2 TGTGCCAGCAGCTTACGGCTAGCGGGGGGCGAGCAGTACTTC CASSLRLAGGEQYF
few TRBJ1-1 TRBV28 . TGTGCCAGCAGTCTGTACACTGAAGCTTTCTTT CASSLYTEAFF
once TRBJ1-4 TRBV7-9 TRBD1 TGTGCCGGAATATCATTACAGGGGGAGGATGAAAAACTGTTTTTT CAGISLQGEDEKLFF
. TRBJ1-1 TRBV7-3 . TGTGCCAGCTGGGAGTCCATGAACACTGAAGCTTTCTTT CASWESMNTEAFF
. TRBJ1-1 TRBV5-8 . TGTGCCAGCAGCCCAAGACAGGAGGGCGGCGCTGAAGCTTTCTTT CASSPRQEGGAEAFF
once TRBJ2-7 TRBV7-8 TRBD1 TGTGCCAGCAGCTTAGCGTTTAGGGGGCGGTACGAGCAGTACTTC CASSLAFRGRYEQYF
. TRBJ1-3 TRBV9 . TGTGCCAGCAGCGCTAGGGTCGGCTCTGGAAACACCATATATTTT CASSARVGSGNTIYF
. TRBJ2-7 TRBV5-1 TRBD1 TGCGCCAGCAGCAGTACAGGGGATCCCTACGAGCAGTACTTC CASSSTGDPYEQYF
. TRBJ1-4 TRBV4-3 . TGCGCCAGCAGCCAAGACGCAGGGATGAATGAAAAACTGTTTTTT CASSQDAGMNEKLFF
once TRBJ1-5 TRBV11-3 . TGTGCCAGCAGCTTAGATTTGGCCGGGTCCGGTTATAGCAATCAGCCCCAGCATTTT CASSLDLAGSGYSNQPQHF
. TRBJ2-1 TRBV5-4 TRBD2 TGTGCCAGCAGCCACCCCGGGACTAGCGTCTACAATGAGCAGTTCTTC CASSHPGTSVYNEQFF
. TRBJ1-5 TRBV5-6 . TGTGCCAGCAGCTTGATGGGAAATCAGCCCCAGCATTTT CASSLMGNQPQHF
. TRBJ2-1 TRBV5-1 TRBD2 TGCGCCAGCAGCTTGGGGCTAGCGGGAGGAGAGCAGTTCTTC CASSLGLAGGEQFF
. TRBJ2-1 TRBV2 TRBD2 TGTGCCAGCAGTCTTAGCGGGACATACAATGAGCAGTTCTTC CASSLSGTYNEQFF
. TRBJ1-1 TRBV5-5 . TGTGCCAGCAGCCGGACAGCGAACACTGAAGCTTTCTTT CASSRTANTEAFF
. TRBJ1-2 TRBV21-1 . TGTGCCAGCAGCAAGGGACAGGTGGGCGATGGCTACACCTTC CASSKGQVGDGYTF
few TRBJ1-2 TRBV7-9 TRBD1 TGTGCCAGCAGCTTCAGGACAGGGGAGAAATATGGCTACACCTTC CASSFRTGEKYGYTF
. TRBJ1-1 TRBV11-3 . TGTGCCAGCAGCTTAGGCCCACAGGGAACAGCTTTCTTT CASSLGPQGTAFF
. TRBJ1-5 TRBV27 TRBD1 TGTGCCAGCAGTCACCTCGGACAGGGGAGCAATCAGCCCCAGCATTTT CASSHLGQGSNQPQHF
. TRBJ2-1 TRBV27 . TGTGCCAGCAGTTTGGGGGTGAGCTCCTACAATGAGCAGTTCTTC CASSLGVSSYNEQFF
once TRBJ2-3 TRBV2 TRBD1 TGTGCCAGCAGTCGCGGACAGGGTGCAGATACGCAGTATTTT CASSRGQGADTQYF
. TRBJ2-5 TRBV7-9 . TGTGCCAGCAGCCCCCCGGGGCTCAAAGAGACCCAGTACTTC CASSPPGLKETQYF
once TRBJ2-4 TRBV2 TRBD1 TGTGCCAGCAGTGAAAGACAGGGGAGCAAAAACATTCAGTACTTC CASSERQGSKNIQYF
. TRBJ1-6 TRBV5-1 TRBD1 TGCGCCAGCAGCGCCGACAGGGCCTCACCCCTCCACTTT CASSADRASPLHF
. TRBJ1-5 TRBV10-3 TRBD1 TGTGCCACCACAGGGGCGGGCAATCAGCCCCAGCATTTT CATTGAGNQPQHF
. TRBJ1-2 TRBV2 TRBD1 TGTGCCAGCAGCGAGTCATTGGGGGGCAGGGGGGCCAGAGGCTACACCTTC CASSESLGGRGARGYTF
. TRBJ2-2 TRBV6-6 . TGTGCCAGCACCGTCGGACAGATAAACACCGGGGAGCTGTTTTTT CASTVGQINTGELFF